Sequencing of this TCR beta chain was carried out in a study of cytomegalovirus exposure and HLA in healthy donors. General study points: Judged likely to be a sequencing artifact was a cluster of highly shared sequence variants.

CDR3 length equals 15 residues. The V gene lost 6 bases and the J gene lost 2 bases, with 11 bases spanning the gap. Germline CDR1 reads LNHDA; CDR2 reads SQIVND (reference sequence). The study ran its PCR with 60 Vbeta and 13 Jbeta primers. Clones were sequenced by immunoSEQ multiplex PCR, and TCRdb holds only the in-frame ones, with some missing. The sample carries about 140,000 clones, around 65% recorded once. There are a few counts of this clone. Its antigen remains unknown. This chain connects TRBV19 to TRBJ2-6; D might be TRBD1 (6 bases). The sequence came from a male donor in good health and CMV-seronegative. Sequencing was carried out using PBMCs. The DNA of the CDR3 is TGTGCCAGTAGGAAACAGGGAACTGGGGCCAACGTCCTGACTTTC. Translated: CASRKQGTGANVLTF.